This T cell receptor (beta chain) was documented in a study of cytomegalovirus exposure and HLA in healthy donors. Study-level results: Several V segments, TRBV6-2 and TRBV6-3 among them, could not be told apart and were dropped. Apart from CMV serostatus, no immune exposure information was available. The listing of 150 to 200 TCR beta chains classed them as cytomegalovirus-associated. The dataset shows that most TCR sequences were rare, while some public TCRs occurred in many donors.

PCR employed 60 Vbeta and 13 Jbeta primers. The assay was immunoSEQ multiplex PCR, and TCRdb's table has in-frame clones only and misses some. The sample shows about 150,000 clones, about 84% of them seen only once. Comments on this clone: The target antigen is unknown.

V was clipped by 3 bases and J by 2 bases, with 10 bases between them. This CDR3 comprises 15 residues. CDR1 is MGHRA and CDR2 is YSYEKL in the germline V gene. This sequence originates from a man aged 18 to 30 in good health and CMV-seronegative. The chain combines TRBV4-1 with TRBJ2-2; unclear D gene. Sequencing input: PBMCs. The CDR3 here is CASSHGDTNTGELFF. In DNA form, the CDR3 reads TGCGCCAGCAGCCACGGAGATACCAACACCGGGGAGCTGTTTTTT.